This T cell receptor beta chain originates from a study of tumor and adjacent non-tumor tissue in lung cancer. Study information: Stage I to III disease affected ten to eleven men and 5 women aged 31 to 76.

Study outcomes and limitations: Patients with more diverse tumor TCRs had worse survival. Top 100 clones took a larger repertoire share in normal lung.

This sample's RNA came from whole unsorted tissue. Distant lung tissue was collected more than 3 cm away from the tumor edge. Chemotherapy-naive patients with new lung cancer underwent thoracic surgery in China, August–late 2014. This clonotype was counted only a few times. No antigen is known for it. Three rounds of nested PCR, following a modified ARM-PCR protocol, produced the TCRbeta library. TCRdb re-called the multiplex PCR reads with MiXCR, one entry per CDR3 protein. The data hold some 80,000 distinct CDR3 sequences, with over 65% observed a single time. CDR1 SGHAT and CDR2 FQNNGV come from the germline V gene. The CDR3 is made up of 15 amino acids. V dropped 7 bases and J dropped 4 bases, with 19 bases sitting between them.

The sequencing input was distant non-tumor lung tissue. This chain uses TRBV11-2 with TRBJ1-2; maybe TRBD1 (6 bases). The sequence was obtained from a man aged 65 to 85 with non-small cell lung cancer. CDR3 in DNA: TGTGCCAGCAACTTTCCCAGGGGCTTCGCCTATGGCTACACCTTC. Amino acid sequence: CASNFPRGFAYGYTF.